This T cell receptor beta chain comes out of a study of T cell changes during pregnancy in multiple sclerosis. V lost 7 bases and J lost 8, with 11 bases in between. The length of the CDR3 is 12 residues. Germline CDR1 LNHDA, CDR2 SQIVND (reference sequence). Repertoires were generated with immunoSEQ multiplex PCR, while TCRdb's copy carries only in-frame clones and drops some. This sample has some 60,000 clones, with 91% found just once. The sequenced sample was peripheral blood, obtained before pregnancy. The origin of this receptor is a female donor with multiple sclerosis, enrolled in a pregnancy study. The chain uses TRBV19 and TRBJ1-4; no definite D call. The CDR3 region is CASKDSMEKLFF. DNA for the CDR3: TGTGCCAGTAAAGACTCAATGGAAAAACTGTTTTTT.